The 28 T cell receptor beta chains below all came from one sample that was sequenced in a study of radiotherapy plus CTLA-4 blockade in lung cancer. Profiling relied on immunoSEQ multiplex PCR, and the TCRdb table lists in-frame clones only, not all of them. Found here are about 32,000 clones, 75% to 85% of them singletons; the top ten hold about 26%. The sample consisted of peripheral blood, taken from a patient treated with radiotherapy plus ipilimumab. The receptors derive from a human donor with non-small cell lung cancer that progressed on radiotherapy plus ipilimumab.

This clone was counted only a few times. The chain carries TRBV5-4 and TRBJ2-5; D is unresolved. Trimming cost V 0 bases and J 3 bases, with 6 bases left between them. Germline CDR1 and CDR2: SGHNT and YYREEE (reference sequence). The CDR3 spans 13 residues. The chain's CDR3 is CASSLGLEETQYF. The CDR3 DNA follows: TGTGCCAGCAGCTTGGGCTTAGAAGAGACCCAGTACTTC.

This chain's CDR3 is CASSEGISGGFYEQYF. For the CDR3, the DNA is TGTGCCAGCAGTGAAGGGATTAGCGGGGGGTTCTACGAGCAGTACTTC. The rearrangement uses TRBV2 and TRBJ2-7; 10 nucleotides agree with TRBD2. Germline V CDR1 and CDR2: SNHLY, FYNNEI. The CDR3 length is 16 residues. V shed 1 base, J shed 3 bases, and the junction held 6 bases outside the gene matches.

Concerning this clone itself: Within the sample, other DNA sequences also encode this same CDR3. The chain employs TRBV29-1 and TRBJ1-2; possible D gene TRBD1, 5 bases. V lost 7 bases, J lost 2 bases, and 11 bases lay in between. Germline lookup yields CDR1 SQVTM and CDR2 ANQGSEA. The CDR3 is made up of 12 amino acids. The CDR3 protein is CSGEDINYGYTF. CDR3 sequence (DNA): TGCAGCGGAGAGGACATAAACTATGGCTACACCTTC.

The rearrangement uses TRBV19 and TRBJ1-2; 7 bases line up with TRBD1. After removal of 8 bases from V and 2 bases from J, the junction contained 8 bases not matched to a gene. Looked up from germline, CDR1 is LNHDA and CDR2 is SQIVND (reference sequence). This CDR3 contains 14 residues. The CDR3 DNA follows: TGTGCCAGTCGGGTGGAGGGGGCGAACTATGGCTACACCTTC. It yields the protein CASRVEGANYGYTF.

Worth noting for this clone: Sequence at one end of the junction differs from germline and may be a read error. The V and J genes are TRBV7-7 and TRBJ2-7; TRBD1 aligns across 12 bases. This CDR3 contains 15 residues. Looked up from germline, CDR1 is SSHAT and CDR2 is FNYEAQ (reference sequence). This CDR3 reads CASRGTGGESYEQYF. The CDR3, as DNA: TGTGCTAGCAGGGGGACAGGGGGCGAATCCTACGAGCAGTACTTC.

V usage is TRBV5-1 and J usage is TRBJ2-3; 7 bases map to TRBD1. Looked up from germline, CDR1 is SGHRS and CDR2 is YFSETQ. This CDR3 spans 15 amino acids. Trimming removed 3 bases from V and 0 bases from J; junction bases left unmatched: 4. Written as DNA, the CDR3 is TGCGCCAGCAGCTGGGGGACAGATAGCACAGATACGCAGTATTTT. It translates to CASSWGTDSTDTQYF.

This clone was picked up many times. V is TRBV2 and J is TRBJ2-7, with 11 bases lining up with TRBD1. The V gene's germline CDR1 is SNHLY and CDR2 FYNNEI. Trimming at V came to 2 bases and at J to 7 bases, leaving 10 bases not matched to a gene. The CDR3 is 16 residues long. The CDR3 DNA sequence: TGTGCCAGCAGTGAATTGGGCGGACAGGGGGCGCAAGAGCAGTACTTC. Translation gives CASSELGGQGAQEQYF.

The genes are TRBV6-1 and TRBJ1-4, with D perhaps TRBD1 (6 bases). The CDR3 runs to 13 residues. Germline CDR1 reads MNHNS; CDR2 reads SASEGT. The ends were cut back, 8 bases at V and 7 bases at J, with 14 bases in the middle. This CDR3 is CASRGGVVEKLFF. The CDR3 DNA sequence: TGTGCCAGCCGAGGGGGGGTGGTTGAAAAACTGTTTTTT.

The chain has TRBV6-4 and TRBJ2-7; TRBD1 is a possible D gene (5 bases). The CDR3 loop spans 16 amino acids. Trimming took 8 bases from V and 3 from J, leaving 23 bases between them. The V gene's germline CDR1 is MRHNA and CDR2 SNTAGT. The CDR3, as DNA: TGTGCCAGCTGCCCCTTAATTGAAAGGGGATACTACGAGCAGTACTTC. Amino acids: CASCPLIERGYYEQYF.

The chain couples TRBV7-9 to TRBJ2-5, with D unresolved. V was cut by 5 bases and J by 5 bases, with 15 bases left in between. The CDR3 contains 14 residues. The V gene's germline CDR1 is SEHNR and CDR2 FQNEAQ (reference sequence). CDR3 residues: CASSPESLLETQYF. CDR3 coding DNA: TGTGCCAGCAGCCCCGAGTCTCTTTTGGAGACCCAGTACTTC.

The genes are TRBV2 and TRBJ1-5; 8 positions match TRBD1. J gave up 4 bases and V 4 bases, and 0 bases lay outside the gene matches. Germline V gene data show CDR1 as SNHLY and CDR2 as FYNNEI. This CDR3 comprises 13 residues. The CDR3 sequence: CASSGTGNQPQHF. For the CDR3, the DNA is TGTGCCAGCAGTGGGACAGGGAATCAGCCCCAGCATTTT.

The chain links TRBV6-6 to TRBJ1-2; TRBD1 matches 12 bases. V was clipped by 5 bases and J by 7 bases; unmatched bases: 2. The germline V gene encodes CDR1 MNHNY and CDR2 SVGAGI (reference sequence). CDR3 size: 13 residues. CDR3 residues: CASSKGQGAGYTF. CDR3 sequence (DNA): TGTGCCAGCAGTAAGGGACAGGGGGCTGGCTACACCTTC.

As to this clone: This CDR3 is also generated by other DNA sequences in the sample. This rearrangement joins TRBV10-2 to TRBJ2-7; 10 nucleotides match TRBD1. The CDR3 runs 14 residues. The V gene's germline CDR1 is WSHSY and CDR2 SAAADI. V shed 6 bases and J 7 bases; nucleotides not matched to a gene: 9. The CDR3 DNA reads as TGCGCCAGCAGGGCCGGGACAGGGGCGTATGAGCAGTACTTC. Encoded protein: CASRAGTGAYEQYF.

This clone was seen only once. The V gene is TRBV9, the J gene TRBJ2-2; 8 nucleotides line up with TRBD1. This CDR3 comprises 15 residues. CDR1 is SGDLS and CDR2 is YYNGEE in the germline V gene. J was trimmed by 4 bases and V by 3 bases; bases with no gene match: 5. The CDR3 loop is CASSERQGSTGELFF. The CDR3 DNA reads TGTGCCAGCAGCGAGCGACAGGGGAGCACCGGGGAGCTGTTTTTT.

The chain is built from TRBV28 and TRBJ2-5, with 8 bases identical to TRBD2. Germline lookup yields CDR1 MDHEN and CDR2 SYDVKM. V was clipped by 7 bases and J by 4 bases; unmatched bases: 17. CDR3 size: 17 residues. In DNA form, the CDR3 reads TGTGCCAGCACCATGGGGCGCGCCGGGGGGGTGGGAGAGACCCAGTACTTC. Amino acid sequence: CASTMGRAGGVGETQYF.

V usage is TRBV6-5 and J usage is TRBJ2-5; 8 bases are a match to TRBD2. This CDR3 spans 16 amino acids. With 2 bases clipped from V and 5 bases from J, the junction kept 10 bases outside the gene matches. CDR1 is MNHEY, CDR2 SVGAGI, per germline. The CDR3 is CASSYRYGTSGETQYF. CDR3 DNA sequence: TGTGCCAGCAGTTACCGTTACGGGACTAGTGGGGAGACCCAGTACTTC.

The V and J genes are TRBV5-8 and TRBJ1-6; D perhaps matches TRBD1 (5 bases). CDR3 length: 15 amino acids. The germline CDR1 and CDR2 sequences are SGHTS and YDEGEE. Trimming pared 3 bases from V and 7 bases from J, leaving 14 bases between. DNA of the CDR3: TGTGCCAGCAGCTCCCGCCAGGGATCGAATTCACCCCTCCACTTT. Translation gives CASSSRQGSNSPLHF.

This sequence joins TRBV10-3 and TRBJ2-2, with D tentatively TRBD2 (6 bases). CDR3 length equals 18 residues. Trimming shortened V by 7 bases and J by 3 bases, and 24 bases separated the two germline ends. CDR1 ENHRY and CDR2 SYGVKD come from the germline V gene. For the CDR3, the DNA is TGTGCCATCACCGGGAGTTGGGGGAGGAACGGACACACCGGGGAGCTGTTTTTT. It is translated as CAITGSWGRNGHTGELFF.

This clone was counted a single time. V and J are TRBV5-1 and TRBJ2-7, with 7 nucleotides matching TRBD1. V lost 0 bases and J lost 2; bases outside the gene matches: 5. In germline, CDR1 is SGHRS, CDR2 YFSETQ. The length of the CDR3 is 15 residues. For the CDR3, the DNA is TGCGCCAGCAGCTTGGGAGGGACAGATACCTACGAGCAGTACTTC. It encodes CASSLGGTDTYEQYF.

V usage is TRBV7-8 and J usage is TRBJ2-3; 9 nucleotides line up with TRBD2. Germline lookup yields CDR1 SGHVS and CDR2 FQNEAQ. Trimming at V came to 1 base and at J to 4 bases, leaving 9 bases not matched to a gene. The CDR3 is 17 amino acids. The CDR3 protein is CASSLDPAGGGADTQYF. CDR3 DNA: TGTGCCAGCAGCTTAGACCCAGCGGGGGGCGGTGCAGATACGCAGTATTTT.

The chain has TRBV7-9 and TRBJ1-2; D is undetermined. Germline V lookup: CDR1 SEHNR, CDR2 FQNEAQ (reference sequence). The CDR3 totals 12 residues. The V gene lost 8 bases and the J gene lost 1 base, with 8 bases spanning the gap. The CDR3 spells CASQPSNYGYTF. In DNA, the CDR3 is TGTGCCAGCCAACCCAGTAACTATGGCTACACCTTC.

This rearrangement joins TRBV6-5 to TRBJ2-3, with D unclear. The CDR3 is 13 residues long. Germline V gene sequence: CDR1 MNHEY, CDR2 SVGAGI. V lost 2 bases and J 8 bases, leaving 11 bases between the germline ends. The CDR3 coding sequence is TGTGCCAGCAGTTACGATGCGAGCCTTACGCAGTATTTT. Translating gives CASSYDASLTQYF.

This sequence joins TRBV9 and TRBJ2-3; D might be TRBD2 (7 bases). Deletions cut 1 base from V and 0 bases from J, with 12 bases between. There are 16 residues in the CDR3. The germline V gene encodes CDR1 SGDLS and CDR2 YYNGEE. CDR3 amino acids: CASSVTRGHSTDTQYF. Here the CDR3 DNA reads TGTGCCAGCAGCGTAACGCGGGGGCATAGCACAGATACGCAGTATTTT.

The chain recombines TRBV4-3 with TRBJ1-3, with D possibly being TRBD1 (5 bases). Per germline, CDR1 LGHNA and CDR2 YSLEER. The CDR3 consists of 15 residues. Trimming removed 1 base at V and 0 bases at J, with 7 bases between. The CDR3 protein is CASSQARDSGNTIYF. CDR3 in DNA: TGCGCCAGCAGCCAAGCCAGGGACTCTGGAAACACCATATATTTT.

As for this clone: Because the CDR3's place on the DNA is in doubt, the DNA is left out and the CDR3 is given as listed by TCRdb. V and J are TRBV12-2 and TRBJ2-7; the D call of TRBD1 is as the table states it, not checked on the DNA. TRBV12-2 is recorded as a pseudogene. The CDR3 region is 18 residues in length, termini included. Here the CDR3 reads CASRFPGWGQGALYEQYF.

The V call is TRBV9, the J call TRBJ2-1, with D possibly matching TRBD1 (5 bases). The length of the CDR3 is 16 residues. Germline values: CDR1 SGDLS, CDR2 YYNGEE. V lost 0 bases and J lost 3, with 13 bases in between. CDR3 in DNA: TGTGCCAGCAGCGTAGAGGCATTGCAGGGCTACAATGAGCAGTTCTTC. Its translation: CASSVEALQGYNEQFF.

The rearrangement links TRBV7-8 to TRBJ2-1; 10 bases line up with TRBD1. Germline V gene lookup returns CDR1 SGHVS and CDR2 FQNEAQ. The CDR3 has 15 amino acids. J lost 5 bases, V lost 3 bases, and 4 bases had no gene match. The CDR3 spells CASSLRDRGNNEQFF. CDR3 coding DNA: TGTGCCAGCAGCTTGAGGGACAGGGGTAACAATGAGCAGTTCTTC.

This chain connects TRBV19 to TRBJ1-2; possible D gene TRBD1, 5 bases. Looked up from germline, CDR1 is LNHDA and CDR2 is SQIVND (reference sequence). This CDR3 is built from 14 residues. The V and J ends lost 6 bases and 1 base respectively, with 12 bases between them. This CDR3 reads CASSRGTGNYGYTF. The CDR3, as DNA: TGTGCCAGTAGCAGAGGGACTGGTAACTATGGCTACACCTTC.